This T cell receptor beta chain appears in the sequencing data of a study of regulatory T cells in long-lasting Graves disease. V shed 1 base, J shed 5 bases, and the junction held 4 bases outside the gene matches. CDR1 and CDR2 (germline): DFQATT, SNEGSKA (reference sequence). The CDR3 has 14 amino acids. For TCR beta, libraries came from iRepertoire HTBI primers and Arm-PCR of CDR3 regions. Each CDR3 protein gets one entry after TCRdb re-called the multiplex PCR reads with MiXCR. The data show over 500,000 distinct CDR3 sequences, 15% to 20% seen once. This clonotype was seen ten or more times. Sample time point: newly diagnosed GD, antithyroid drugs for less than 3 months. From PBMCs, RNA was extracted and then used to make the TCR library. This same sample was also taken into another study, of T cells in Graves' hyperthyroidism and ophthalmopathy. That work contributes: Blood samples included most of the expanded thyroid clonotypes exceeding 0.001.

The sequencing here drew on peripheral blood mononuclear cells (PBMCs), taken at new diagnosis, from a patient treated with antithyroid drugs. The V and J genes are TRBV20-1 and TRBJ1-5, with 8 bases lining up with TRBD1. The receptor's source is a young woman with Graves disease. The CDR3 bases are TGCAGTGCTAGAGTTGGACAGGGACATCAGCCCCAGCATTTT. Amino acid sequence: CSARVGQGHQPQHF.